The 2 T cell receptor beta chains reported below all come from one sample, sequenced in a study of OX40 agonist ivuxolimab in advanced cancers. Only in-frame clones appear in the TCRdb table, and some are missing; sequencing was by immunoSEQ multiplex PCR. The sample includes approximately 82,000 clones, 88% of them seen just once. Sequencing used CD4+ or CD8+ T cells sorted from blood, obtained in a trial of the OX40 agonist ivuxolimab. These receptors all stem from an adult with an advanced solid tumor such as melanoma, head and neck, liver or kidney cancer.

In this sample, this clone turned up once. The V and J genes are TRBV7-2 and TRBJ1-1; D is unresolved. V was shortened by 4 bases and J by 1 base, with 7 bases between the two germline ends. Germline-derived CDR1 and CDR2 are SGHTA and FQGNSA. The CDR3 has 13 residues. CDR3 sequence reads: CASSSAGNTEAFF. The CDR3 DNA reads as TGTGCCAGCAGCTCCGCGGGGAACACTGAAGCTTTCTTT. Looking up the rest from reference TRBV7-2 and TRBJ1-1 gives the full variable domain: GAGVSQSPSNKVTEKGKDVELRCDPISGHTALYWYRQSLGQGLEFLIYFQGNSAPDKSGLPSDRFSAERTGGSVSTLTIQRTQQEDSAVYLCASSSAGNTEAFFGQGTRLTVV.

The chain combines TRBV18 with TRBJ2-1, with D maybe TRBD2 (7 bases). The CDR3 sequence is 16 residues long. The ends were cut back, 0 bases at V and 3 bases at J, with 12 bases in the middle. Germline V gene lookup returns CDR1 KGHSH and CDR2 LQKENI. This chain's CDR3 is CASSPPGGGGYNEQFF. The CDR3 DNA follows: TGTGCCAGCTCACCACCGGGGGGCGGGGGCTACAATGAGCAGTTCTTC.